What follows describes a single TCR beta chain. The data stem from a study of blood T cell repertoires in COVID-19. Study information: The United States, Italy and Spain supplied acute and convalescent COVID-19 samples. PBMCs, B-cell-depleted T cells, or T cells were the source of the cDNA or gDNA that made up the material.

The germline V gene encodes CDR1 MDHEN and CDR2 SYDVKM. The CDR3 totals 14 residues. The V and J ends lost 1 base and 1 base respectively, with 7 bases between them. Generated by immunoSEQ multiplex PCR, the TCRdb table keeps only in-frame clones and is missing some. The repertoire includes about 160,000 clones, approximately 87% of them detected once, and 4% sits in the top ten. The sequence was collected from a woman aged 70-85 years with acute or convalescent COVID-19. The chain uses TRBV28 and TRBJ1-1; D is uncertain. The sequenced material came from peripheral blood. The CDR3 protein is CASSLYQENTEAFF. The CDR3 DNA follows: TGTGCCAGCAGTTTATATCAGGAGAACACTGAAGCTTTCTTT.